One and the same sample provided the 25 T cell receptor beta chains below, sequenced in a study of blood T cell repertoires in COVID-19. Assay: immunoSEQ multiplex PCR; the TCRdb copy retains only in-frame clones and omits some. The sample shows about 140,000 clones, around 87% of them seen only once. The sample taken for sequencing was PBMCs or T cells enriched from blood (not recorded which). The source of these receptors is a man between 60 and 75 years old who had recovered from COVID-19.

The J gene is TRBJ2-7, the V gene TRBV24-1; 8 nucleotides agree with TRBD2. The CDR3 is 16 residues long. Germline V gives CDR1 KGHDR, CDR2 SFDVKD. With V trimmed by 3 bases and J by 3 bases, 9 bases remained unmatched. CDR3 loop: CATSDPRGERIYEQYF. The CDR3 coding sequence is TGTGCCACCAGTGATCCGCGGGGGGAGCGGATCTACGAGCAGTACTTC.

This clone was recorded only once. The rearrangement uses TRBV2 and TRBJ2-2, with a tentative D call TRBD2 (5 bases). With 5 bases removed from V and 6 bases from J, the gap between germline ends came to 13 bases. Germline V lookup: CDR1 SNHLY, CDR2 FYNNEI. The CDR3 covers 14 residues. The CDR3 here is CASSRSGSAGELFF. The CDR3 DNA reads as TGTGCCAGCAGTAGGAGCGGAAGCGCCGGGGAGCTGTTTTTT. The variable domain in full, with the rest retrieved from reference TRBV2 and TRBJ2-2, is EPEVTQTPSHQVTQMGQEVILRCVPISNHLYFYWYRQILGQKVEFLVSFYNNEISEKSEIFDDQFSVERPDGSNFTLKIRSTKLEDSAMYFCASSRSGSAGELFFGEGSRLTVL.

This clone has only a few counts. The chain is built from TRBV19 and TRBJ1-5; D is unresolved. From germline, CDR1 is LNHDA and CDR2 SQIVND (reference sequence). This CDR3 region has 12 residues. V gave up 3 bases and J gave up 6 bases, with 6 bases separating them. CDR3 nucleotides: TGTGCCAGTAGTATCCTCGGTCAGCCCCAGCATTTT. Translated: CASSILGQPQHF.

The genes are TRBV18 and TRBJ2-2, with D unclear. Germline V CDR1 and CDR2: KGHSH, LQKENI. Deletions cut 3 bases from V and 6 bases from J, with 17 bases between. This CDR3 spans 16 amino acids. CDR3: CASSPSVVDSAGELFF. The CDR3 DNA reads as TGTGCCAGCTCACCTTCCGTAGTCGACTCCGCCGGGGAGCTGTTTTTT.

V is TRBV21-1 and J is TRBJ1-5. TRBV21-1 is an annotated pseudogene. The CDR3 is made up of 15 amino acids. CDR3 loop: CASSKRLGVRQPQHF. CDR3 in DNA: TGTGCCAGCAGCAAACGACTAGGGGTCCGTCAGCCCCAGCATTTT.

This sequence joins TRBV27 and TRBJ2-5, with TRBD2 as a possible D gene (5 bases). The CDR3 runs to 13 residues. Germline V gene data show CDR1 as MNHEY and CDR2 as SMNVEV (reference sequence). Deletions cut 3 bases from V and 4 bases from J, with 9 bases between. CDR3 residues: CASSFRGGETQYF. DNA for the CDR3: TGTGCCAGCAGTTTTCGGGGTGGAGAGACCCAGTACTTC.

The V call is TRBV7-9, the J call TRBJ2-2, with D possibly matching TRBD2 (6 bases). The germline V gene encodes CDR1 SEHNR and CDR2 FQNEAQ (reference sequence). The germline V and J ends were trimmed by 5 bases and 3 bases, with 19 bases remaining between them. This CDR3 spans 17 amino acids. The CDR3 sequence: CASSLRTDGSHTGELFF. The CDR3 nucleotides are TGTGCCAGCAGCCTTCGTACAGACGGGAGTCACACCGGGGAGCTGTTTTTT.

J is TRBJ2-2 and V is TRBV6-5, with 7 nucleotides matching TRBD1. The CDR3 totals 15 residues. Germline V gives CDR1 MNHEY, CDR2 SVGAGI. Trimming removed 3 bases from V and 3 bases from J; junction bases left unmatched: 4. CDR3 protein: CASSYFGTDTGELFF. Here the CDR3 DNA reads TGTGCCAGCAGTTATTTTGGGACAGACACCGGGGAGCTGTTTTTT.

This chain uses TRBV6-5 with TRBJ1-6, with 7 bases fitting TRBD1. The CDR3 spans 15 residues. Trimming took 6 bases from V and 9 from J; bases not matched to a gene: 11. Germline values: CDR1 MNHEY, CDR2 SVGAGI. The CDR3 loop reads CASRALQGVSSPLHF. CDR3 sequence (DNA): TGTGCCAGCAGGGCCCTCCAGGGGGTGAGTTCACCCCTCCACTTT.

The gene calls are TRBV7-2 and TRBJ1-4; D unresolved. V shed 3 bases and J shed 2 bases, with 10 bases lying between them. Per the germline V gene, CDR1 is SGHTA and CDR2 is FQGNSA. The length of the CDR3 is 15 residues. CDR3 in amino acids: CASSFGRTTNEKLFF. As DNA, the CDR3 is TGTGCCAGCAGCTTTGGGCGCACTACTAATGAAAAACTGTTTTTT.

The genes are TRBV30 and TRBJ1-4; D is undetermined. Germline V lookup: CDR1 GTSNPN, CDR2 SVGIG (reference sequence). The V and J ends lost 0 bases and 8 bases respectively, with 16 bases between them. CDR3 length: 15 amino acids. As DNA, the CDR3 is TGTGCCTGGAGTGTACCGGGAGGGCTTAGAGAAAAACTGTTTTTT. Amino acid sequence: CAWSVPGGLREKLFF. Variable domain in full (rest from reference TRBV30 and TRBJ1-4): SQTIHQWPATLVQPVGSPLSLECTVEGTSNPNLYWYRQAAGRGLQLLFYSVGIGQISSEVPQNLSASRPQDRQFILSSKKLLLSDSGFYLCAWSVPGGLREKLFFGSGTQLSVL.

This chain uses TRBV18 with TRBJ1-5, with TRBD1 as a possible D gene (5 bases). The CDR3 is 15 amino acids. V was trimmed by 5 bases and J by 2 bases, leaving 13 bases between them. Germline V gives CDR1 KGHSH, CDR2 LQKENI. CDR3 in amino acids: CASSAGRTGNQPQHF. In DNA, the CDR3 is TGTGCCAGCTCAGCGGGACGTACGGGCAATCAGCCCCAGCATTTT.

The chain recombines TRBV10-3 with TRBJ2-1; D gene ambiguous. The V gene's germline CDR1 is ENHRY and CDR2 SYGVKD. V lost 3 bases and J lost 10, with 10 bases in between. This CDR3 region has 12 residues. This CDR3 reads CAISETAKEQFF. The DNA of the CDR3 is TGTGCCATCAGTGAAACTGCAAAAGAGCAGTTCTTC.

The chain joins TRBV28 to TRBJ2-4, with D perhaps matching TRBD2 (5 bases). Germline V gene lookup returns CDR1 MDHEN and CDR2 SYDVKM. V was shortened by 2 bases and J by 0 bases, with 11 bases between the two germline ends. This CDR3 region has 16 residues. CDR3: CASSLKRTLAKNIQYF. The CDR3 DNA sequence: TGTGCCAGCAGTTTAAAGCGGACTCTAGCCAAAAACATTCAGTACTTC.

This clone is a singleton in its sample. The gene calls are TRBV19 and TRBJ1-3; perhaps TRBD1 as D (5 bases). The CDR3 length is 16 residues. Trimming took 3 bases from V and 0 from J, leaving 12 bases between them. Germline-derived CDR1 and CDR2 are LNHDA and SQIVND (reference sequence). CDR3 amino acids: CASSIVDSRSGNTIYF. The CDR3 DNA reads as TGTGCCAGTAGTATCGTCGACAGCCGCTCTGGAAACACCATATATTTT.

The gene calls are TRBV19 and TRBJ1-1; D remains unclear. Trimming took off 6 bases at V and 6 bases at J, with 14 bases between the two ends. CDR3 length: 13 amino acids. Germline CDR1 is LNHDA and CDR2 is SQIVND (reference sequence). In DNA, the CDR3 is TGTGCCAGTAGCTGGGTAAGACAAGCTGAAGCTTTCTTT. Protein sequence: CASSWVRQAEAFF.

The V call is TRBV3-1 (or the pseudogene TRBV3-2), the J call TRBJ1-1; 8 bases fit TRBD1. The CDR3 runs 14 residues. The J segment lost 7 bases and the V segment lost 4 bases, leaving 8 bases of the junction unmatched. Germline values: CDR1 LGHDT, CDR2 YNNKEL (reference sequence). This CDR3 is CASSLRDRNVEAFF. Here the CDR3 DNA reads TGTGCCAGCAGCCTCCGGGACAGGAACGTTGAAGCTTTCTTT.

This clone occurred once. The chain recombines TRBV3-1 (or the pseudogene TRBV3-2) with TRBJ2-3; TRBD2 aligns across 11 bases. The CDR3 length is 15 residues. The germline V gene encodes CDR1 LGHDT and CDR2 YNNKEL (reference sequence). Trimming cost V 6 bases and J 2 bases; bases outside gene matches: 4. The CDR3 spells CASRLAGGPTDTQYF. In DNA form, the CDR3 reads TGTGCCAGCAGGTTAGCGGGAGGGCCCACAGATACGCAGTATTTT.

This clone was seen a few times. This CDR3 is also generated by other DNA sequences in the sample. The V call is TRBV28, the J call TRBJ2-4, with TRBD2 identical over 9 bases. There are 15 residues in the CDR3. Per the germline V gene, CDR1 is MDHEN and CDR2 is SYDVKM. V lost 11 bases, J lost 1 base, and 9 bases stayed unmatched. The CDR3 DNA reads as TGTGCCCGCGGACCGCGGGGGGGGGCCAAAAACATTCAGTACTTC. Encoded protein: CARGPRGGAKNIQYF.

The genes are TRBV11-3 and TRBJ2-1; 7 bases line up with TRBD1. The length of the CDR3 is 14 residues. V trimming: 5 bases; J trimming: 6 bases; junction bases outside the gene matches: 7. The V gene's germline CDR1 is SGHNT and CDR2 YENEEA. DNA of the CDR3: TGTGCCAGCAGCCGAGACAGGGCGTCCAATGAGCAGTTCTTC. Protein product: CASSRDRASNEQFF.

There are a few counts of this clone. The V and J genes are TRBV27 and TRBJ1-6; tentatively, D is TRBD1 (6 bases). Trimming took off 7 bases at V and 7 bases at J, with 14 bases between the two ends. Germline V CDR1 and CDR2: MNHEY, SMNVEV (reference sequence). CDR3 length: 14 amino acids. This CDR3 reads CASTADRSNSPLHF. CDR3 in DNA: TGTGCCAGCACCGCGGACAGATCAAATTCACCCCTCCACTTT.

The chain combines TRBV7-9 with TRBJ2-7, with 7 bases aligning to TRBD1. After removal of 5 bases from V and 1 base from J, the junction contained 8 bases not matched to a gene. The germline CDR1 and CDR2 sequences are SEHNR and FQNEAQ (reference sequence). This CDR3 spans 15 amino acids. CDR3 DNA: TGTGCCAGCAGCCCTTCCGGGACAGAATCCTACGAGCAGTACTTC. The encoded protein is CASSPSGTESYEQYF.

The chain employs TRBV9 and TRBJ2-2; the match to TRBD1 covers 7 bases. The V gene's germline CDR1 is SGDLS and CDR2 YYNGEE. There are 15 residues in the CDR3. The V segment lost 0 bases and the J segment 6 bases; nucleotides outside the gene matches: 5. The CDR3 DNA follows: TGTGCCAGCAGCGTAGGACAGGGAGCCGCCGGGGAGCTGTTTTTT. Protein product: CASSVGQGAAGELFF.

This clone was seen just once. The chain employs TRBV6-5 and TRBJ1-1, with TRBD1 matching over 9 bases. The CDR3 sequence is 13 residues long. The V gene end was trimmed by 6 bases and the J gene end by 8 bases; junction bases not matched to a gene: 7. Germline CDR1 MNHEY, CDR2 SVGAGI. The DNA of the CDR3 is TGTGCCAGCAGACCTGGGACAGGGTTCGAAGCTTTCTTT. Its protein is CASRPGTGFEAFF.

The table lists this clone with a few counts. CDR3: CASSPLDAGGEDYGYTF. The CDR3 DNA reads TGTGCCAGCAGTCCTCTGGATGCAGGGGGCGAAGACTATGGCTACACCTTC. This rearrangement joins TRBV6-6 to TRBJ1-2; TRBD1 aligns across 8 bases. The V segment lost 5 bases and the J segment 3 bases; nucleotides outside the gene matches: 14. This CDR3 comprises 17 residues. CDR1 is MNHNY, CDR2 SVGAGI, per germline (reference sequence).